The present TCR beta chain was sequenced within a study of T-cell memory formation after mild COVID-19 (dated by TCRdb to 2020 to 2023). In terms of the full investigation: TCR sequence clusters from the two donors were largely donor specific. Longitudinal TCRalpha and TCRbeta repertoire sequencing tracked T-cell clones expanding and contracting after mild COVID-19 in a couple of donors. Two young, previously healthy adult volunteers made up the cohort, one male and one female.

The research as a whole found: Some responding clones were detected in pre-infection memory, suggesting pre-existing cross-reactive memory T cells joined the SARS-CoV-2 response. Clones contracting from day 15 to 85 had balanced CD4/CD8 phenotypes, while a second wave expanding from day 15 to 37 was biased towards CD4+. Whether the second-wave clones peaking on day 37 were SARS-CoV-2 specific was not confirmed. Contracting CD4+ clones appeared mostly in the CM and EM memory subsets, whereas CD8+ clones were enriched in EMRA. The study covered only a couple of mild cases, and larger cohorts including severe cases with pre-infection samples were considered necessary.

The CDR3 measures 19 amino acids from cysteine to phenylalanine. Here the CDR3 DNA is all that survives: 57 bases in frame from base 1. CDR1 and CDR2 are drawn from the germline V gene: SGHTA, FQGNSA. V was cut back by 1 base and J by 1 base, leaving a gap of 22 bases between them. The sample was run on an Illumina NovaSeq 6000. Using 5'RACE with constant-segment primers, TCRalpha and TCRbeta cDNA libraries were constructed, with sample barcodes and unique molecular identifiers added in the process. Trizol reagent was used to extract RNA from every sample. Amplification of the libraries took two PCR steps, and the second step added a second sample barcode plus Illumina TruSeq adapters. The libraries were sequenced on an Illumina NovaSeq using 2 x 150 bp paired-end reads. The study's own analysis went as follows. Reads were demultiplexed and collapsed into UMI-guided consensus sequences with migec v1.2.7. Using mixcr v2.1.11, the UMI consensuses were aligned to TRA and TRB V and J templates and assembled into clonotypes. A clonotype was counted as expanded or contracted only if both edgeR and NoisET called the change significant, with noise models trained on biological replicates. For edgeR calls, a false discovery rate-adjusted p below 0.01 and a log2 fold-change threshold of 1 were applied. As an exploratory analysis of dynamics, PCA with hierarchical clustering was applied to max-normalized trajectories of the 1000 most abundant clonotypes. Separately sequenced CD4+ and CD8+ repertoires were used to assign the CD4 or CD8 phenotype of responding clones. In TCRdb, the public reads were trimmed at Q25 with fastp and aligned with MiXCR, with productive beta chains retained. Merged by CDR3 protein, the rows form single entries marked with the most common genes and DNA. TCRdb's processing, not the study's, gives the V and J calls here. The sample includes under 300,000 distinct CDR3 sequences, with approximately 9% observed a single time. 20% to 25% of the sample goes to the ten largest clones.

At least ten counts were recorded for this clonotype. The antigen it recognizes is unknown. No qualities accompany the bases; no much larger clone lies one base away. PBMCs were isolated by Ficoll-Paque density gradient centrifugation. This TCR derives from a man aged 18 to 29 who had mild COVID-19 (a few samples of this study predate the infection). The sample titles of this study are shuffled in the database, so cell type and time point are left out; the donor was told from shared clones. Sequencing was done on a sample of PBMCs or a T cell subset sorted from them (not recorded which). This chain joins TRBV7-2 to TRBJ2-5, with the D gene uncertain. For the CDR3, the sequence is CASSLGKTYRTSLQETQYF. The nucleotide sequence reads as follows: TGTGCCAGCAGCTTAGGGAAGACTTACAGAACGTCCCTCCAAGAGACCCAGTACTTC.